These 31 T cell receptor beta chains were all obtained from the same sample, sequenced in a study of blood T cell repertoires in COVID-19. Sequenced by immunoSEQ multiplex PCR; TCRdb stores in-frame clones only, minus some. The sample lists 55,000 to 65,000 clones, about 83% occurring once. The sequenced material came from peripheral blood. The source is a human donor in a cohort sampled during active COVID-19.

The chain employs TRBV27 and TRBJ2-4; D may be TRBD1 (6 bases). Germline V gene data show CDR1 as MNHEY and CDR2 as SMNVEV (reference sequence). The CDR3 is 13 amino acids. Trimming took off 3 bases at V and 6 bases at J, with 9 bases between the two ends. CDR3 in DNA: TGTGCCAGCAGTTTTCAGGGGCGAAACATTCAGTACTTC. Protein: CASSFQGRNIQYF.

CDR3: CASSLKETQYF. The CDR3 nucleotides read TGTGCCAGCAGTTTAAAAGAGACCCAGTACTTC. J is TRBJ2-5 and V is TRBV2; D gene unclear. V lost 5 bases to trimming and J lost 3 bases, with 4 bases between them. CDR3 size: 11 residues. Germline V gene data show CDR1 as SNHLY and CDR2 as FYNNEI. The variable domain in full, completed from reference TRBV2 and TRBJ2-5, reads EPEVTQTPSHQVTQMGQEVILRCVPISNHLYFYWYRQILGQKVEFLVSFYNNEISEKSEIFDDQFSVERPDGSNFTLKIRSTKLEDSAMYFCASSLKETQYFGPGTRLLVL.

This clone was seen a few times. The V call is TRBV24-1, the J call TRBJ2-1, with D possibly TRBD2 on 5 matching bases. With 6 bases removed from V and 1 base from J, the gap between germline ends came to 12 bases. The CDR3 spans 15 residues. From germline, CDR1 is KGHDR and CDR2 SFDVKD. The CDR3 spells CATSITGESYNEQFF. DNA for the CDR3: TGTGCCACCAGTATAACCGGGGAGTCCTACAATGAGCAGTTCTTC.

CDR3 residues: CASSPGGTDYNEQFF. Written as DNA, the CDR3 is TGTGCCAGCAGCCCAGGAGGGACAGACTACAATGAGCAGTTCTTC. The chain employs TRBV3-1 (or the pseudogene TRBV3-2) and TRBJ2-1; weak D call: TRBD1 (7 bases). V was shortened by 4 bases and J by 3 bases, with 13 bases between the two germline ends. Germline V gene lookup returns CDR1 LGHDT and CDR2 YNNKEL (reference sequence). The CDR3 totals 15 residues.

The chain carries TRBV10-1 and TRBJ2-1; tentatively, D is TRBD2 (6 bases). Between the trimmed V and J ends, which lost 4 bases and 0 bases, there was a span of 10 bases. Germline CDR1 WNHNN, CDR2 SYGVQD (reference sequence). CDR3 length: 15 residues. The CDR3 DNA reads TGCGCCAGCAGTGCGGCGGGAAGCTCCTACAATGAGCAGTTCTTC. Protein sequence: CASSAAGSSYNEQFF.

This clone was seen once. The rearrangement uses TRBV10-3 and TRBJ2-7; TRBD2 is a possible D gene (6 bases). Germline assignment: CDR1 ENHRY and CDR2 SYGVKD. This CDR3 is built from 15 residues. V was trimmed by 3 bases and J by 5 bases, leaving 17 bases between them. CDR3 bases: TGTGCCATCAGTGACAGTACAGACTCGGGGGACGAGCAGTACTTC. This encodes CAISDSTDSGDEQYF.

The chain joins TRBV15 to TRBJ2-4; 11 positions match TRBD2. Germline CDR1 reads LNHNV; CDR2 reads YYDKDF (reference sequence). V shed 3 bases, J shed 8 bases, and the junction held 12 bases outside the gene matches. CDR3 size: 17 residues. The CDR3 DNA is TGTGCCACCAGCAGTTCTCTAGCGGGGGGCCTTCGATACATTCAGTACTTC. Translated, it gives CATSSSLAGGLRYIQYF.

The rearrangement uses TRBV2 and TRBJ2-7, with no clear D. Germline-derived CDR1 and CDR2 are SNHLY and FYNNEI. The CDR3 runs 14 residues. The ends were cut back, 8 bases at V and 4 bases at J, with 18 bases in the middle. In DNA, the CDR3 is TGTGCCAGCCGCCGTACCCCCACAGTATACGAGCAGTACTTC. Its protein product is CASRRTPTVYEQYF.

The chain recombines TRBV20-1 with TRBJ2-3; D remains ambiguous. The CDR3 extends over 10 amino acids. V shed 5 bases and J shed 6 bases, with 6 bases lying between them. CDR1 and CDR2 (germline): DFQATT, SNEGSKA (reference sequence). The CDR3 spells CSAWQDTQYF. The DNA for the CDR3 is TGCAGTGCTTGGCAGGATACGCAGTATTTT.

The V gene is TRBV18, the J gene TRBJ2-5; D is unclear. The CDR3 has 13 residues. Germline V gene data show CDR1 as KGHSH and CDR2 as LQKENI. Trimming pared 6 bases from V and 2 bases from J, leaving 10 bases between. For the CDR3, the DNA is TGTGCCAGCTCCTTCAACAAACAAGAGACCCAGTACTTC. Its translation is CASSFNKQETQYF.

V and J are TRBV13 and TRBJ1-2; 12 bases line up with TRBD1. In germline, CDR1 is PRHDT, CDR2 FYEKMQ (reference sequence). The CDR3 is 13 amino acids. With V trimmed by 5 bases and J by 10 bases, 5 bases remained unmatched. CDR3 protein: CASSHRDRGLYTF. The CDR3 bases are TGTGCCAGCAGCCACAGGGACAGGGGGCTCTACACCTTC.

The rearrangement joins TRBV4-3 to TRBJ2-3, with 11 bases identical to TRBD2. CDR1 LGHNA and CDR2 YSLEER come from the germline V gene. The CDR3 extends over 17 amino acids. J gave up 1 base and V 3 bases, and 6 bases lay outside the gene matches. The CDR3 here is CASSHRATSGGTDTQYF. The CDR3 bases are TGCGCCAGCAGCCACCGCGCGACTAGCGGGGGCACAGATACGCAGTATTTT.

J is TRBJ1-5 and V is TRBV5-1, with 8 bases that match TRBD1. Germline V gene data show CDR1 as SGHRS and CDR2 as YFSETQ. The CDR3 covers 15 residues. Trimming removed 5 bases from V and 0 bases from J; junction bases left unmatched: 4. CDR3 sequence (DNA): TGCGCCAGCAGGGCAGGGGGCGATAGCAATCAGCCCCAGCATTTT. Protein product: CASRAGGDSNQPQHF.

There are many counts of this clone. The chain is built from TRBV5-1 and TRBJ2-1; 14 bases match TRBD2. Germline V gene data show CDR1 as SGHRS and CDR2 as YFSETQ. The CDR3 contains 16 residues. The V gene end was trimmed by 0 bases and the J gene end by 5 bases; junction bases not matched to a gene: 1. CDR3 sequence: CASSLGLAGGNNEQFF. DNA for the CDR3: TGCGCCAGCAGCTTGGGACTAGCGGGGGGGAACAATGAGCAGTTCTTC.

This clone was found many times. The V and J genes are TRBV6-4 and TRBJ2-1; D is uncertain. The CDR3 is 13 residues long. V was trimmed by 4 bases and J by 9 bases, leaving 13 bases between them. In germline, CDR1 is MRHNA, CDR2 SNTAGT. CDR3 region: CASSAHSLSEQFF. As DNA, the CDR3 is TGTGCCAGCAGTGCACACAGCCTTAGTGAGCAGTTCTTC.

The genes are TRBV5-1 and TRBJ2-3; D possibly corresponds to TRBD2 (6 bases). In germline, CDR1 is SGHRS, CDR2 YFSETQ. The V gene lost 1 base and the J gene lost 4 bases, with 13 bases spanning the gap. There are 15 residues in the CDR3. CDR3 residues: CASSLSWGVADTQYF. The CDR3 DNA is TGCGCCAGCAGCTTGAGCTGGGGGGTGGCAGATACGCAGTATTTT.

The rearrangement links TRBV10-1 to TRBJ2-7; 9 bases match TRBD1. The CDR3 is 17 residues long. Germline trimming cut 6 bases from V and 0 bases from J; bases unmatched to any gene: 12. Per germline, CDR1 WNHNN and CDR2 SYGVQD (reference sequence). CDR3 DNA: TGCGCCAGCAGAAGGACAGGGGAGATATCCAGCTCCTACGAGCAGTACTTC. Its translation is CASRRTGEISSSYEQYF.

The sample holds a few counts of this clone. The sample carries other DNA sequences with the same CDR3. The chain joins TRBV6-1 to TRBJ1-6; D is perhaps TRBD1 (5 bases). Germline CDR1 reads MNHNS; CDR2 reads SASEGT. The CDR3 extends over 17 amino acids. With 1 base removed from V and 0 bases from J, the gap between germline ends came to 10 bases. CDR3 in amino acids: CASSEVGGSSYNSPLHF. CDR3 in DNA: TGTGCCAGCAGTGAAGTTGGGGGGAGCTCCTATAATTCACCCCTCCACTTT.

This clone appeared a few times. The chain links TRBV10-1 to TRBJ2-7; D not resolved. The germline V and J ends were trimmed by 5 bases and 0 bases, with 8 bases remaining between them. There are 13 residues in the CDR3. Germline assignment: CDR1 WNHNN and CDR2 SYGVQD (reference sequence). The CDR3 protein is CASSPFGSYEQYF. CDR3 nucleotide sequence: TGCGCCAGCAGTCCTTTCGGCTCCTACGAGCAGTACTTC.

This chain uses TRBV30 with TRBJ1-6; D is unresolved. The CDR3 is 14 residues long. Germline V gene lookup returns CDR1 GTSNPN and CDR2 SVGIG (reference sequence). Trimming took 3 bases from V and 6 from J, leaving 12 bases between them. This CDR3 is CAWSSRRVNSPLHF. In nucleotides, the CDR3 is TGTGCCTGGAGCTCGCGGAGGGTTAATTCACCCCTCCACTTT.

This clone has a handful of counts. This rearrangement joins TRBV7-2 to TRBJ1-5, with 9 bases fitting TRBD1. Germline values: CDR1 SGHTA, CDR2 FQGNSA. With 5 bases clipped from V and 6 bases from J, the junction kept 5 bases outside the gene matches. There are 14 residues in the CDR3. The chain's CDR3 is CASSGTGLGQPQHF. CDR3 bases: TGTGCCAGCAGCGGGACAGGGTTGGGTCAGCCCCAGCATTTT.

This clone was observed a single time. The CDR3 region has the DNA TGTGCCAGTACTGCTGCGGGTTATGGCTACACCTTC. This encodes CASTAAGYGYTF. The genes are TRBV19 and TRBJ1-2, with unresolved D. Germline loops: CDR1 LNHDA, CDR2 SQIVND (reference sequence). V lost 7 bases and J 5 bases, leaving 11 bases between the germline ends. CDR3 length: 12 residues.

The rearrangement joins TRBV19 to TRBJ2-1; D is uncertain. CDR1 LNHDA and CDR2 SQIVND come from the germline V gene (reference sequence). Trimming left V 1 base short and J 1 base short, with 5 bases between. This CDR3 is 14 amino acids long. The CDR3 DNA is TGTGCCAGTAGTATAGGTCTTTCCTACAATGAGCAGTTCTTC. Its translation: CASSIGLSYNEQFF.

CDR3 region: CASSRMTGAEAFF. CDR3 nucleotide sequence: TGTGCCAGCAGCCGAATGACAGGGGCTGAAGCTTTCTTT. The chain employs TRBV27 and TRBJ1-1; 8 nucleotides match TRBD1. Losses at the gene ends were 6 bases for V and 6 bases for J; bases not matched to a gene: 6. Germline V gene sequence: CDR1 MNHEY, CDR2 SMNVEV (reference sequence). The CDR3 loop spans 13 amino acids.

The chain couples TRBV4-2 to TRBJ2-3, with 8 bases aligning to TRBD2. Germline V gene data show CDR1 as LGHNA and CDR2 as YNFKEQ. J was trimmed by 1 base and V by 0 bases; bases with no gene match: 6. The CDR3 is 17 amino acids. As DNA, the CDR3 is TGTGCCAGCAGCCAAGATTTTCTGCGGGAGGGCACAGATACGCAGTATTTT. Its protein is CASSQDFLREGTDTQYF.

The chain links TRBV6-6 to TRBJ2-7; TRBD2 might be the D (6 bases). The CDR3 sequence is 13 residues long. Between the trimmed V and J ends, which lost 7 bases and 3 bases, there was a span of 13 bases. Per germline, CDR1 MNHNY and CDR2 SVGAGI (reference sequence). CDR3 region: CASTKGRYYEQYF. The CDR3 DNA is TGTGCCAGCACCAAGGGGAGGTACTACGAGCAGTACTTC.

The table lists this clone with a few counts. The rearrangement joins TRBV9 to TRBJ1-1; TRBD1 matches 7 bases. The germline gives CDR1 SGDLS, CDR2 YYNGEE. V lost 0 bases and J lost 1; bases outside the gene matches: 9. The CDR3 sequence is 17 residues long. The CDR3, as DNA: TGTGCCAGCAGCGTAGACCCACAGGGGCCGGGGAACACTGAAGCTTTCTTT. Translation: CASSVDPQGPGNTEAFF.

The J gene is TRBJ1-1, the V gene TRBV3-1 (or the pseudogene TRBV3-2); 7 bases map to TRBD1. Germline CDR1 LGHDT, CDR2 YNNKEL (reference sequence). The CDR3 is made up of 13 amino acids. V dropped 3 bases and J dropped 5; count of bases not matched to a gene: 3. The CDR3 loop reads CASSQGRGTEAFF. The CDR3 DNA sequence: TGTGCCAGCAGCCAGGGCAGGGGGACTGAAGCTTTCTTT.

This sequence joins TRBV27 and TRBJ2-2; 7 nucleotides align to TRBD1. The CDR3 is 13 amino acids. The trim removed 5 bases at V and 6 bases at J, leaving 3 bases unmatched. Germline V gene sequence: CDR1 MNHEY, CDR2 SMNVEV (reference sequence). The CDR3 nucleotides read TGTGCCAGCAGTCTTCAGGGGGCCGGGGAGCTGTTTTTT. It encodes CASSLQGAGELFF.

The gene calls are TRBV12-3 or TRBV12-4 and TRBJ2-7; 9 bases fit TRBD1. V shed 6 bases and J 4 bases; nucleotides not matched to a gene: 1. The CDR3 length is 12 residues. The CDR3 region has the DNA TGTGCCAGCAGCGGACAGGGGTACGAGCAGTACTTC. This codes for CASSGQGYEQYF.

The rearrangement joins TRBV3-1 (or the pseudogene TRBV3-2) to TRBJ2-4; the match to TRBD1 covers 7 bases. The CDR3 is made up of 14 amino acids. CDR1 and CDR2 (germline): LGHDT, YNNKEL (reference sequence). V was clipped by 5 bases and J by 1 base; unmatched bases: 2. The CDR3 bases are TGTGCCAGCAGCTTACAGGGGGCCAAAAACATTCAGTACTTC. Encoded protein: CASSLQGAKNIQYF.